Shown below are 12 T cell receptor beta chains from a single sample sequenced in a study of T cells in Graves' hyperthyroidism and ophthalmopathy. Amplification of TCR beta CDR3 regions was performed using RNA transcripts as template. First-round RT-PCR with HTBI primers amplified the TCR CDR3 region. Using its own MiXCR run on the multiplex PCR reads, TCRdb lists one record per CDR3 protein. The sample has roughly 570,000 distinct CDR3 sequences, 40% to 55% seen once. Sequenced: peripheral blood or thyroid tissue (not recorded which). These receptor sequences come from an adult woman with Graves' disease, either hyperthyroidism or ophthalmopathy (not recorded which).

The rearrangement links TRBV7-2 to TRBJ2-1; weak D call: TRBD2 (6 bases). Trimming removed 6 bases at V and 10 bases at J, with 16 bases between. Germline V gives CDR1 SGHTA, CDR2 FQGNSA. The CDR3 contains 13 residues. As DNA, the CDR3 is TGTGCCAGCAGAGCGGGCGGGCCGCGGGAGCAGTTCTTC. Its translation: CASRAGGPREQFF.

V and J are TRBV11-2 and TRBJ1-1; D remains unclear. V dropped 2 bases and J dropped 3 bases, with 10 bases sitting between them. Germline V gene data show CDR1 as SGHAT and CDR2 as FQNNGV. The CDR3 runs to 14 residues. The CDR3 coding sequence is TGTGCCAGCAGCTTACCTGGACGGGACACTGAAGCTTTCTTT. This encodes CASSLPGRDTEAFF.

This clonotype occurred a few times. V usage is TRBV10-3 and J usage is TRBJ2-1, with D unclear. Trimming removed 6 bases from V and 5 bases from J, with 17 bases in between. The CDR3 loop spans 15 amino acids. Germline V gene lookup returns CDR1 ENHRY and CDR2 SYGVKD. As DNA, the CDR3 is TGTGCCATCAGGGATGGCCTGGCCCTAAACAATGAGCAGTTCTTC. Translating it yields CAIRDGLALNNEQFF.

As regards this clonotype: Since a much larger clone is just one base distant, this may be a read error. The V gene is TRBV2, the J gene TRBJ1-1; no reliable D call. Per the germline V gene, CDR1 is SNHLY and CDR2 is FYNNEI. This CDR3 region has 14 residues. The DNA for the CDR3 is TGTGCCAGCAGTGCCCAGCTTATGAACACTGAAACTTTCTTT. It encodes CASSAQLMNTETFF.

A remark on this clonotype: One junction end does not reproduce the germline sequence, and a read error may be involved. The J gene is TRBJ1-2, the V gene TRBV7-9; possibly TRBD1 for D (5 bases). The CDR3 is 15 amino acids. From germline, CDR1 is SEHNR and CDR2 FQNEAQ (reference sequence). For the CDR3, the DNA is TGTGCCAGCAGTCCCCCCGGGGGGGGGGACTACGGCTACACCTTC. Translated: CASSPPGGGDYGYTF.

This clonotype appeared once. The chain joins TRBV7-9 to TRBJ2-5; D possibly uses TRBD1 or TRBD2 (5 bases each). This CDR3 has 15 amino acids. V was pared by 3 bases and J by 4 bases, with 15 bases between. Germline CDR1 and CDR2: SEHNR and FQNEAQ (reference sequence). The CDR3 nucleotides are TGTGCCAGCAGCTTCCAGGGCGGGTTAGGAGAGACCCAGTACTTC. This gives the protein CASSFQGGLGETQYF.

This clonotype was counted many times. The CDR3 nucleotides are TGTGCCAGCACATGGAGGGGGACAGGAGAGACCCAGTACTTC. Translating it yields CASTWRGTGETQYF. The J gene is TRBJ2-5, the V gene TRBV12-3 or TRBV12-4, with 8 nucleotides matching TRBD1. The J segment lost 4 bases and the V segment lost 7 bases, leaving 8 bases of the junction unmatched. The CDR3 consists of 14 residues.

This clonotype was counted a few times. The junction differs from germline at one of its ends, possibly a read error. The chain employs TRBV7-2 and TRBJ1-2; TRBD1 matches 7 bases. This CDR3 is built from 12 residues. The germline CDR1 and CDR2 sequences are SGHTA and FQGNSA. CDR3 nucleotides: TGCGCCAGCAGCCAAGGGGGCCGCGGCTACACCTTC. Translation gives CASSQGGRGYTF. Combining the CDR3 with reference TRBV7-2 and TRBJ1-2 gives the whole variable domain GAGVSQSPSNKVTEKGKDVELRCDPISGHTALYWYRQSLGQGLEFLIYFQGNSAPDKSGLPSDRFSAERTGGSVSTLTIQRTQQEDSAVYLCASSQGGRGYTFGSGTRLTVV.

The chain couples TRBV7-9 to TRBJ2-7; D may be TRBD1 (6 bases). The end of the DNA is better explained by TRBJ2-1, so the J call may be wrong. There are 12 residues in the CDR3. Germline V gene data show CDR1 as SEHNR and CDR2 as FQNEAQ (reference sequence). In DNA, the CDR3 is TGTGCCAGCAGCTTGACAGGAAATGAGCAGTTCTTC. The encoded protein is CASSLTGNEQFF.

J is TRBJ1-6 and V is TRBV6-5; perhaps TRBD1 as D (5 bases). V lost 0 bases, J lost 9 bases, and 15 bases lay in between. Germline CDR1 and CDR2: MNHEY and SVGAGI. The CDR3 contains 16 residues. This chain's CDR3 is CASSYSTAPERSPLHF. For the CDR3, the DNA is TGTGCCAGCAGTTACTCGACAGCCCCCGAGCGTTCACCCCTCCACTTT.

This clonotype was observed a handful of times. V and J are TRBV7-9 and TRBJ2-2; D remains unclear. The CDR3 sequence is 14 residues long. Germline V gives CDR1 SEHNR, CDR2 FQNEAQ (reference sequence). V lost 5 bases, J lost 6 bases, and 13 bases lay in between. The CDR3 nucleotides are TGTGCCAGCAGCCAGAGGAGAAGCGCCGGGGAGCTGTTTTTT. This gives the protein CASSQRRSAGELFF.

The V and J genes are TRBV7-9 and TRBJ2-5, with D maybe TRBD1 (6 bases). Germline assignment: CDR1 SEHNR and CDR2 FQNEAQ (reference sequence). V was cut by 7 bases and J by 4 bases, with 16 bases left in between. There are 14 residues in the CDR3. CDR3 loop: CASTPVGAGETQYF. The CDR3 DNA sequence: TGTGCCAGCACCCCAGTGGGGGCGGGAGAGACCCAGTACTTC. The full variable domain, with the rest looked up from reference TRBV7-9 and TRBJ2-5, is DTGVSQNPRHKITKRGQNVTFRCDPISEHNRLYWYRQTLGQGPEFLTYFQNEAQLEKSRLLSDRFSAERPKGSFSTLEIQRTEQGDSAMYLCASTPVGAGETQYFGPGTRLLVL.